This entry concerns a single TCR beta chain. These data originate in a study of lymphopenia after photon versus proton radiotherapy. Measured with immunoSEQ multiplex PCR; TCRdb has only the in-frame clones, and not every one. The sample lists around 25,000 clones, approximately 80% occurring once. CDR3 size: 13 residues. Looked up from germline, CDR1 is LNHDA and CDR2 is SQIVND (reference sequence). The V end lost 7 bases, the J end lost 8 bases, and 14 bases lay between the germline ends. V usage is TRBV19 and J usage is TRBJ1-4; tentatively, D is TRBD1 (5 bases). This clonotype was sampled from a man in his forties with gastric cancer. The sample in question was peripheral blood, obtained from a patient treated with photon-based radiotherapy. In DNA form, the CDR3 reads TGTGCCAGTAATAAGGGGCCCAGCGAAAAACTGTTTTTT. Translation gives CASNKGPSEKLFF.